This T cell receptor (beta chain) was captured in a study of radiotherapy plus CTLA-4 blockade in lung cancer. As for the study in general: Of all patients, around 19% responded objectively and about 34% showed disease control. Points from the study as a whole: Radiotherapy was combined with ipilimumab, and tumor-derived TCR clones then expanded in blood.

The CDR3 length is 14 residues. V was pared by 0 bases and J by 1 base, with 6 bases between. Germline CDR1 and CDR2: KGHSY and FQNENV. Points on this clone: Its specificity is unknown.

Assay: immunoSEQ multiplex PCR; the TCRdb copy retains only in-frame clones and omits some. The sample records about 97,000 clones, 60% to 75% being singletons. Those patients who had chemo-refractory metastatic non-small-cell lung cancer were given focal radiation along with CTLA-4 blockade through ipilimumab. This chain links TRBV16 with TRBJ1-1, with D unresolved. The source was peripheral blood, collected from a patient treated with radiotherapy plus ipilimumab. This receptor was identified in a human donor with non-small cell lung cancer who had a partial response to radiotherapy plus ipilimumab. Some clones in this sample may be carry-over from other donors' samples. For the CDR3, the DNA is TGTGCCAGCAGCCAATCTGCCGGGAACACTGAAGCTTTCTTT. Translation gives CASSQSAGNTEAFF.